The 27 T cell receptor beta chains reported below all come from one sample, sequenced in a study of cytomegalovirus exposure and HLA in healthy donors. PCR amplification relied on 60 Vbeta primers (plus 13 Jbeta primers). Profiling relied on immunoSEQ multiplex PCR, and the TCRdb table lists in-frame clones only, not all of them. The sample lists approximately 190,000 clones, around 86% seen once, with under 0.9% in the top ten. Sequencing was carried out using PBMCs. These receptors were obtained from a woman between 18 and 30 years old in good health and CMV-seronegative.

The chain employs TRBV6-5 and TRBJ2-5, with TRBD2 as a possible D gene (7 bases). The J call may be in error: the DNA end matches TRBJ2-7 better. The CDR3 is 16 amino acids. The germline CDR1 and CDR2 sequences are MNHEY and SVGAGI. CDR3 loop: CASSYKGGDLAYEQYF. Written as DNA, the CDR3 is TGTGCCAGCAGTTACAAGGGGGGGGATCTCGCCTACGAGCAGTACTTC.

This CDR3 reads CASSSTGGSGELFF. The CDR3 region has the DNA TGTGCCAGTAGTTCGACAGGAGGATCCGGGGAGCTGTTTTTT. This sequence joins TRBV19 and TRBJ2-2; D perhaps matches TRBD1 (6 bases). The CDR3 is made up of 14 amino acids. V lost 5 bases, J lost 6 bases, and 13 bases lay in between. Germline CDR1 is LNHDA and CDR2 is SQIVND (reference sequence).

CDR3: CASSLGQGGAYEQYF. Written as DNA, the CDR3 is TGTGCCAGCAGCTTAGGTCAGGGGGGAGCCTACGAGCAGTACTTC. This chain uses TRBV7-9 with TRBJ2-7; a weak D match, TRBD1 (7 bases). Germline V gives CDR1 SEHNR, CDR2 FQNEAQ (reference sequence). V was clipped by 1 base and J by 2 bases, with 12 bases between them. The CDR3 spans 15 residues.

The chain recombines TRBV18 with TRBJ2-5, with 7 bases identical to TRBD2. The CDR3 contains 14 residues. Losses at the gene ends were 3 bases for V and 4 bases for J; bases not matched to a gene: 5. The germline CDR1 and CDR2 sequences are KGHSH and LQKENI. The CDR3 region is CASSPASGGETQYF. CDR3 nucleotides: TGTGCCAGCTCACCGGCTTCGGGGGGAGAGACCCAGTACTTC.

The J gene is TRBJ2-7, the V gene TRBV27; TRBD1 aligns across 7 bases. The germline CDR1 and CDR2 sequences are MNHEY and SMNVEV (reference sequence). The trim removed 1 base at V and 5 bases at J, leaving 5 bases unmatched. The CDR3 sequence is 14 residues long. CDR3 sequence: CASSLYRGKDEQYF. The DNA of the CDR3 is TGTGCCAGCAGTTTATACAGGGGAAAGGACGAGCAGTACTTC.

The chain has TRBV28 and TRBJ1-2; D unresolved. Deletions cut 2 bases from V and 2 bases from J, with 9 bases between. This CDR3 region has 14 residues. Germline assignment: CDR1 MDHEN and CDR2 SYDVKM. In DNA, the CDR3 is TGTGCCAGCAGTTTAGGAGTTGGGAACTATGGCTACACCTTC. Translated: CASSLGVGNYGYTF.

This clone has more than one count but fewer than ten. The V gene is TRBV7-9, the J gene TRBJ2-5; TRBD2 matches 12 bases. Trimming at V came to 4 bases and at J to 1 base, leaving 7 bases not matched to a gene. Germline V gives CDR1 SEHNR, CDR2 FQNEAQ (reference sequence). This CDR3 region has 17 residues. The CDR3 DNA follows: TGTGCCAGCAGCTATAGGACTAGCGGGGCTAGCCAAGAGACCCAGTACTTC. Translated: CASSYRTSGASQETQYF. The complete variable domain, with remaining parts taken from reference TRBV7-9 and TRBJ2-5, reads DTGVSQNPRHKITKRGQNVTFRCDPISEHNRLYWYRQTLGQGPEFLTYFQNEAQLEKSRLLSDRFSAERPKGSFSTLEIQRTEQGDSAMYLCASSYRTSGASQETQYFGPGTRLLVL.

This clone was recorded once. The gene calls are TRBV7-8 and TRBJ2-7, with D maybe TRBD1 (6 bases). V lost 1 base and J 5 bases, leaving 9 bases between the germline ends. This CDR3 is 13 amino acids long. Germline values: CDR1 SGHVS, CDR2 FQNEAQ. The CDR3 region is CASSLEDRNEQYF. CDR3 DNA: TGTGCCAGCAGCTTAGAGGACAGAAACGAGCAGTACTTC.

J is TRBJ2-1 and V is TRBV27; 12 bases fit TRBD2. Germline CDR1 MNHEY, CDR2 SMNVEV (reference sequence). The J segment lost 7 bases and the V segment lost 3 bases, leaving 7 bases of the junction unmatched. The CDR3 has 16 residues. CDR3: CASSFLSSGGGNEQFF. In nucleotides, the CDR3 is TGTGCCAGCAGTTTCCTGTCTAGCGGGGGGGGTAATGAGCAGTTCTTC.

The chain carries TRBV6-5 and TRBJ1-5; D remains ambiguous. CDR1 and CDR2 from the germline V gene are MNHEY and SVGAGI. The CDR3 spans 14 residues. V lost 1 base, J lost 7 bases, and 11 bases lay in between. The CDR3: CASSYFPAGQPQHF. The CDR3 DNA reads TGTGCCAGCAGTTACTTCCCGGCAGGCCAGCCCCAGCATTTT.

In regard to this clone: Other DNA sequences in this sample translate to the same CDR3. This sequence joins TRBV5-1 and TRBJ2-7; 14 positions agree with TRBD2. Trimming at V came to 4 bases and at J to 3 bases, leaving 3 bases not matched to a gene. The CDR3 extends over 15 amino acids. The V gene's germline CDR1 is SGHRS and CDR2 YFSETQ. The CDR3 region has the DNA TGCGCCAGCAGCGGCGGGACTAGCGGGGGCTACGAGCAGTACTTC. Translation: CASSGGTSGGYEQYF.

The chain couples TRBV2 to TRBJ2-2; the D gene is possibly TRBD2 (6 bases). The germline CDR1 and CDR2 sequences are SNHLY and FYNNEI. The V end lost 3 bases, the J end lost 0 bases, and 8 bases lay between the germline ends. This CDR3 has 15 residues. CDR3 in DNA: TGTGCCAGCAGTGATGGCGGGGCGAACACCGGGGAGCTGTTTTTT. Translating it yields CASSDGGANTGELFF.

This rearrangement joins TRBV6-5 to TRBJ1-2; 10 nucleotides agree with TRBD1. J gave up 3 bases and V 7 bases, and 8 bases lay outside the gene matches. The V gene's germline CDR1 is MNHEY and CDR2 SVGAGI. The CDR3 loop spans 15 amino acids. For the CDR3, the DNA is TGTGCCAGCACCAGTTCCGGGACAGGGGACTATGGCTACACCTTC. It codes for CASTSSGTGDYGYTF.

In its sample, this clone was seen a few times. The chain uses TRBV7-8 and TRBJ2-5; D is possibly TRBD2 (7 bases). Trimming removed 2 bases at V and 5 bases at J, with 24 bases between. The CDR3 has 18 residues. Germline CDR1 is SGHVS and CDR2 is FQNEAQ. This CDR3 reads CASSLRGQGGPSGETQYF. In nucleotides, the CDR3 is TGTGCCAGCAGCTTACGGGGACAAGGGGGGCCTAGCGGTGAGACCCAGTACTTC.

The chain recombines TRBV7-9 with TRBJ1-1, with 7 bases aligning to TRBD1. The junction had 6 bases not matched to a gene; V was cut back by 0 bases and J by 5 bases. This CDR3 spans 15 amino acids. From germline, CDR1 is SEHNR and CDR2 FQNEAQ (reference sequence). This CDR3 reads CASSLAGGDGTEAFF. The CDR3 DNA sequence: TGTGCCAGCAGCTTAGCAGGGGGCGACGGAACTGAAGCTTTCTTT.

In DNA, the CDR3 is TGTGCCAGCTCAAGTGGACAGGGCTCCCTTGGGACCCAGTACTTC. It translates to CASSSGQGSLGTQYF. V is TRBV18 and J is TRBJ2-5; the match to TRBD1 covers 8 bases. V lost 5 bases to trimming and J lost 7 bases; unmatched junction nucleotides: 12. This CDR3 is built from 15 residues. Germline CDR1 KGHSH, CDR2 LQKENI.

The chain has TRBV7-9 and TRBJ2-2; 8 nucleotides agree with TRBD2. V trimming: 1 base; J trimming: 6 bases; junction bases outside the gene matches: 7. The CDR3 has 16 amino acids. Germline CDR1 is SEHNR and CDR2 is FQNEAQ (reference sequence). The CDR3 DNA sequence: TGTGCCAGCAGCTTAGGGGCTAGCGGGCCCCCCGGGGAGCTGTTTTTT. It specifies CASSLGASGPPGELFF.

CDR3 region: CASSYSGTQNQYF. CDR3 DNA sequence: TGTGCCAGCAGTTACTCCGGGACACAGAATCAGTACTTC. The V gene is TRBV6-5, the J gene TRBJ2-7, with D tentatively TRBD1 (6 bases). Trimming took 0 bases from V and 10 from J, leaving 13 bases between them. The V gene's germline CDR1 is MNHEY and CDR2 SVGAGI. The CDR3 length is 13 residues.

The gene calls are TRBV7-9 and TRBJ2-7, with D hard to call. Germline assignment: CDR1 SEHNR and CDR2 FQNEAQ (reference sequence). V lost 1 base and J 5 bases, leaving 9 bases between the germline ends. This CDR3 has 13 amino acids. The CDR3 reads CASSLDSLHEQYF. DNA of the CDR3: TGTGCCAGCAGCTTAGATTCTCTCCACGAGCAGTACTTC.

J is TRBJ1-2 and V is TRBV6-6; D may be TRBD1 (5 bases). V dropped 5 bases and J dropped 1 base, with 14 bases sitting between them. CDR1 MNHNY and CDR2 SVGAGI come from the germline V gene (reference sequence). The CDR3 covers 15 residues. CDR3 nucleotide sequence: TGTGCCAGCAGTACTGCGGGACTGGGTAACTATGGCTACACCTTC. It is translated as CASSTAGLGNYGYTF.

The J gene is TRBJ2-3, the V gene TRBV5-1, with 9 bases matching TRBD1. J gave up 3 bases and V 0 bases, and 5 bases lay outside the gene matches. The CDR3 is 16 amino acids. Germline CDR1 is SGHRS and CDR2 is YFSETQ. CDR3 coding DNA: TGCGCCAGCAGCTTGGAGGGACAGGGTGAAACAGATACGCAGTATTTT. This codes for CASSLEGQGETDTQYF.

This chain connects TRBV7-9 to TRBJ2-7; TRBD1 is a possible D gene (5 bases). This CDR3 has 11 residues. Germline assignment: CDR1 SEHNR and CDR2 FQNEAQ (reference sequence). The DNA for the CDR3 is TGTTCCTGGGGCGTTGCCTACGAGCAGTACTTC. This translates into CSWGVAYEQYF. Full variable domain (missing parts from reference TRBV7-9 and TRBJ2-7): DTGVSQNPRHKITKRGQNVTFRCDPISEHNRLYWYRQTLGQGPEFLTYFQNEAQLEKSRLLSDRFSAERPKGSFSTLEIQRTEQGDSAMYLCSWGVAYEQYFGPGTRLTVT.

This sequence joins TRBV9 and TRBJ1-1, with a possible D match to TRBD1 (6 bases). This CDR3 has 15 residues. The V end was cut by 4 bases, the J end by 0 bases, with 13 bases between. The germline V gene encodes CDR1 SGDLS and CDR2 YYNGEE. The CDR3 sequence is CASSPSGGMNTEAFF. The CDR3 nucleotides are TGTGCCAGCAGCCCAAGCGGGGGCATGAACACTGAAGCTTTCTTT.

The rearrangement links TRBV19 to TRBJ1-5, with TRBD1 matching over 8 bases. The CDR3 runs 14 residues. CDR1 is LNHDA, CDR2 SQIVND, per germline (reference sequence). The junction had 6 bases not matched to a gene; V was cut back by 5 bases and J by 6 bases. CDR3 DNA: TGTGCCAGTAGTCCAACAGGGGGTGGTCAGCCCCAGCATTTT. Amino acid sequence: CASSPTGGGQPQHF.

This chain uses TRBV9 with TRBJ1-4; D remains unclear. CDR3 size: 13 residues. V dropped 4 bases and J dropped 8 bases, with 12 bases sitting between them. Germline assignment: CDR1 SGDLS and CDR2 YYNGEE. In DNA, the CDR3 is TGTGCCAGCAGCTTAGGATCGGGAGAAAAACTGTTTTTT. Its translation is CASSLGSGEKLFF.

The chain couples TRBV27 to TRBJ2-1; tentatively, D is TRBD2 (5 bases). Per germline, CDR1 MNHEY and CDR2 SMNVEV (reference sequence). Trimming stripped 7 bases from V and 2 bases from J, with 9 bases between. The CDR3 is made up of 13 amino acids. In nucleotides, the CDR3 is TGTGCCAGCACTAGCTGGACCTACAATGAGCAGTTCTTC. Translated, it gives CASTSWTYNEQFF.

The chain couples TRBV27 to TRBJ2-5; 10 bases match TRBD1. This CDR3 is 16 amino acids long. V dropped 1 base and J dropped 3; count of bases not matched to a gene: 5. Per the germline V gene, CDR1 is MNHEY and CDR2 is SMNVEV (reference sequence). DNA for the CDR3: TGTGCCAGCAGTTTATATGGGACAGGGGAGGAAGAGACCCAGTACTTC. Its translation is CASSLYGTGEEETQYF.